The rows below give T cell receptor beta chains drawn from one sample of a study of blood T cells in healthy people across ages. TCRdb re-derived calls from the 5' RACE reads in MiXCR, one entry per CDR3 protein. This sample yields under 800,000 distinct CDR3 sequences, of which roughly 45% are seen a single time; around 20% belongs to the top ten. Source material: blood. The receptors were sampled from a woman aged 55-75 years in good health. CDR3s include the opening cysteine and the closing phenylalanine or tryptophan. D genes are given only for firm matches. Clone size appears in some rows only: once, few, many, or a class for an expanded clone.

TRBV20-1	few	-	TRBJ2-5	CSAEGVQQETQYF	TGCAGTGCTGAGGGGGTACAACAAGAGACCCAGTACTTC
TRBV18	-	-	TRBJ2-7	CASSPPGGHEQYF	TGTGCCAGCTCACCACCTGGGGGACATGAGCAGTACTTC
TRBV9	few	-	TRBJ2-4	CASSPRWGENIQYF	TGTGCCAGCAGCCCCCGGTGGGGCGAAAACATTCAGTACTTC
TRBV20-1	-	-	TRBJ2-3	CSASRTEGLYTDTQYF	TGCAGTGCTTCTCGGACGGAGGGCCTGTACACAGATACGCAGTATTTT
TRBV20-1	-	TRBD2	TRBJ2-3	CSLLAGVPDTQYF	TGCAGTTTACTAGCGGGAGTCCCAGATACGCAGTATTTT
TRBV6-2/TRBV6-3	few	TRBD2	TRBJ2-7	CASRASGRAYEQYF	TGTGCCAGCAGAGCAAGCGGGAGGGCCTACGAGCAGTACTTC
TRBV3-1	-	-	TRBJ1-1	CASRLARGLGLTEAFF	TGTGCCAGCAGGCTAGCACGGGGGCTTGGCCTCACTGAAGCTTTCTTT
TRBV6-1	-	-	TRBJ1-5	CASIRDSNQPQHF	TGTGCCAGCATCCGGGACAGCAATCAGCCCCAGCATTTT
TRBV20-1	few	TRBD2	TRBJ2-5	CSARDGGAGETQYF	TGCAGTGCTAGAGACGGGGGGGCCGGAGAGACCCAGTACTTC
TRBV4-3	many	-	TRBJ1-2	CASSQEAVTPYGYTF	TGCGCCAGCAGCCAAGAGGCCGTGACCCCCTATGGCTACACCTTC
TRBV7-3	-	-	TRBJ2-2	CASTWGENTGELFF	TGTGCCAGCACTTGGGGCGAGAACACCGGGGAGCTGTTTTTT
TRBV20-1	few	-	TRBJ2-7	CSASDSTYEQYF	TGCAGTGCTAGCGACAGTACCTACGAGCAGTACTTC
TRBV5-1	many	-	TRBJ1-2	CASSFSDAYGYTF	TGCGCCAGCAGCTTTTCTGACGCCTATGGCTACACCTTC
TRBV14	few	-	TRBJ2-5	CASSQGGGIRETQYF	TGTGCCAGCAGCCAAGGAGGAGGGATCAGGGAGACCCAGTACTTC
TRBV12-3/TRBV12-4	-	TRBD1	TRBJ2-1	CASGAGGNRGEQFF	TGTGCCAGCGGGGCAGGGGGCAATCGTGGTGAGCAGTTCTTC
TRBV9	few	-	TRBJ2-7	CASSVSHIAYEQYF	TGTGCCAGCAGCGTATCCCACATAGCCTACGAGCAGTACTTC
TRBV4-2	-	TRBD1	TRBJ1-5	CASSQVRQGVGSNQPQHF	TGTGCCAGCAGCCAAGTCCGACAGGGGGTGGGGAGCAATCAGCCCCAGCATTTT
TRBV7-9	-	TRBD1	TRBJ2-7	CASSYDRGPLDEQYF	TGTGCCAGCAGCTACGACAGGGGGCCCTTGGACGAGCAGTACTTC
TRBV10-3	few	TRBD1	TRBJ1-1	CAISELPGQGGGEAFF	TGTGCCATCAGTGAGTTGCCGGGACAGGGAGGAGGTGAAGCTTTCTTT
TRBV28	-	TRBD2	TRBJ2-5	CASTPSGAGALGQYF	TGTGCCAGCACCCCCTCTGGGGCGGGAGCCCTCGGGCAGTACTTC
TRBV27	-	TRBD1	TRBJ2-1	CASSPGTGKIDEQFF	TGTGCCAGCAGTCCCGGGACAGGGAAGATCGATGAGCAGTTCTTC
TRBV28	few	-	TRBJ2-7	CASSPFRGTGEQYF	TGTGCCAGCAGTCCCTTCCGGGGGACGGGCGAGCAGTACTTC
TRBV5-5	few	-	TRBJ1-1	CASSLKGLGAFF	TGTGCCAGCAGCTTGAAAGGGTTGGGCGCTTTCTTT
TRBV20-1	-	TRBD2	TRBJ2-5	CSAGLAGTVGEQYF	TGCAGTGCAGGACTAGCGGGAACTGTCGGTGAGCAGTACTTC
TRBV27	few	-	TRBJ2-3	CASSFRGSSTDTQYF	TGTGCCAGCAGTTTTAGGGGAAGTAGCACAGATACGCAGTATTTT
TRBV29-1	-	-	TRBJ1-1	CSVETGHTEAFF	TGCAGCGTTGAAACAGGGCACACTGAAGCTTTCTTT
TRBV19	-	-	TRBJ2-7	CASSIGGIAYEQYF	TGTGCCAGTAGTATAGGGGGCATAGCCTACGAGCAGTACTTC
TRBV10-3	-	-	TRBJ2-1	CAIAGLTGEGNEQFF	TGTGCCATTGCGGGCCTTACGGGAGAAGGAAATGAGCAGTTCTTC
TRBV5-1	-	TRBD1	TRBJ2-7	CASSTGQGEGEQYF	TGCGCCAGCAGCACCGGACAGGGGGAGGGCGAGCAGTACTTC
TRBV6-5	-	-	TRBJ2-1	CASSDKAGGTEQFF	TGTGCCAGCAGTGACAAGGCCGGGGGAACTGAGCAGTTCTTC
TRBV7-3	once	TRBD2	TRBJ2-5	CASSPSGTSQETQYF	TGTGCCAGCAGCCCCTCCGGGACTAGCCAAGAGACCCAGTACTTC
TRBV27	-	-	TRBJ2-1	CASSVKDGFNEQFF	TGTGCCAGCAGTGTAAAGGACGGATTCAATGAGCAGTTCTTC
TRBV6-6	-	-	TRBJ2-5	CASSPPRTEETQYF	TGTGCCAGCAGTCCTCCCCGGACCGAAGAGACCCAGTACTTC
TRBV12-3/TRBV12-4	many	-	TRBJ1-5	CASSLAGGNQPQHF	TGTGCCAGCAGTTTAGCGGGTGGCAATCAGCCCCAGCATTTT
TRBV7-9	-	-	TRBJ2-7	CASSPTPGFYEQYF	TGTGCCAGCAGCCCAACCCCAGGTTTCTACGAGCAGTACTTC
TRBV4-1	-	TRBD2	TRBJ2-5	CASSHTSGATYNEQYF	TGCGCCAGCAGCCACACTAGCGGGGCGACCTACAATGAGCAGTACTTC
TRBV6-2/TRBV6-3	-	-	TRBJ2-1	CASSYAGQYNEQFF	TGTGCCAGCAGTTACGCAGGACAGTACAATGAGCAGTTCTTC
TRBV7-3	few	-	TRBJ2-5	CASSAHYTETQYF	TGTGCCAGCAGCGCCCACTATACCGAGACCCAGTACTTC
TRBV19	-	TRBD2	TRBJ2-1	CASSMGTSGEQFF	TGTGCCAGTAGTATGGGGACTAGCGGGGAGCAGTTCTTC
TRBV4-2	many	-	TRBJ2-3	CASSQVPSRTDTQYF	TGTGCCAGCAGCCAGGTTCCTAGCCGGACAGATACGCAGTATTTT
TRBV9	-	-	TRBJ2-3	CASSVSASGTDTQYF	TGTGCCAGCAGCGTATCGGCGTCCGGCACAGATACGCAGTATTTT
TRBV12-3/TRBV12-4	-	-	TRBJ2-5	CASSFGAVQETQYF	TGTGCCAGCAGTTTTGGGGCAGTCCAAGAGACCCAGTACTTC
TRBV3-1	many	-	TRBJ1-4	CASSQRGTTNEKLFF	TGTGCCAGCAGCCAAAGGGGGACGACTAATGAAAAACTGTTTTTT
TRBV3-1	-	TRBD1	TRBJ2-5	CASKETGGETQYF	TGTGCCAGCAAGGAGACAGGGGGAGAGACCCAGTACTTC
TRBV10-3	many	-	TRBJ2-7	CAISESWPEQYF	TGTGCCATCAGTGAGTCTTGGCCAGAGCAGTACTTC
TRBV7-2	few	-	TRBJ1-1	CASSFGAGAATEAFF	TGTGCCAGCAGCTTTGGGGCCGGGGCGGCCACTGAAGCTTTCTTT
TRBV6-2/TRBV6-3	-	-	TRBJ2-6	CASSYLIGIGGANVLTF	TGTGCCAGCAGTTACTTGATCGGGATCGGTGGGGCCAACGTCCTGACTTTC
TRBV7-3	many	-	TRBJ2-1	CASSLTRLVSYNEQFF	TGTGCCAGCAGCTTGACCCGACTAGTCTCCTACAATGAGCAGTTCTTC
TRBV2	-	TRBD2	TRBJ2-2	CARRRREGGDTGELFF	TGTGCCAGACGCAGGCGGGAGGGAGGAGATACCGGGGAGCTGTTTTTT
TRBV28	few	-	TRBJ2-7	CASSLYAAGSDEQYF	TGTGCCAGCAGTTTATACGCGGCAGGGTCCGACGAGCAGTACTTC
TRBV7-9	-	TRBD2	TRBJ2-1	CASSLTGTRFYEQFF	TGTGCCAGCAGCTTAACCGGGACTAGGTTTTATGAGCAGTTCTTC
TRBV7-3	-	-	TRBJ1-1	CASSPPGTRRTEAFF	TGTGCCAGCAGCCCCCCGGGTACCCGAAGGACTGAAGCTTTCTTT
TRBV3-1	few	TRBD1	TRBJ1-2	CASSPTDDRVDGYTF	TGTGCCAGCAGCCCAACAGACGACAGGGTGGACGGCTACACCTTC
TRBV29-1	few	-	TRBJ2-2	CSVESSAAGELFF	TGCAGCGTTGAAAGTTCGGCAGCCGGGGAGCTGTTTTTT
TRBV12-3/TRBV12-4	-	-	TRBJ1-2	CASSLMTGSYTF	TGTGCCAGCAGTTTAATGACAGGCTCCTACACCTTC